This T cell receptor (beta chain) was retrieved from a study of shared clonotypes between healthy human individuals. Study-wide results and limits: Naive CD4 clonotype sharing across several donors was approximately 5%.

To note about this clone: Its specificity is not known.

The CDR3 has 21 amino acids. CDR1 MNHNS and CDR2 SASEGT come from the germline V gene. V lost 1 base and J lost 5; bases outside the gene matches: 19. TCRdb's table, derived via immunoSEQ multiplex PCR, lists solely in-frame clones and lacks some. The data contain more than 1 million clones, around three quarters of them singletons. This TCR derives from a man between 18 and 29 years old in good health. Some clones in this sample may be carry-over from other donors' samples. The sample comprised memory CD4+ T cells from PBMCs. Subset given: CD45RA-negative fraction. The V call is TRBV6-1, the J call TRBJ2-7, with 14 positions matching TRBD2. The CDR3 loop is CASSEDRPGLAGVIVWDEQYF. CDR3 in DNA: TGTGCCAGCAGTGAAGATCGACCGGGACTAGCGGGAGTAATAGTGTGGGACGAGCAGTACTTC.